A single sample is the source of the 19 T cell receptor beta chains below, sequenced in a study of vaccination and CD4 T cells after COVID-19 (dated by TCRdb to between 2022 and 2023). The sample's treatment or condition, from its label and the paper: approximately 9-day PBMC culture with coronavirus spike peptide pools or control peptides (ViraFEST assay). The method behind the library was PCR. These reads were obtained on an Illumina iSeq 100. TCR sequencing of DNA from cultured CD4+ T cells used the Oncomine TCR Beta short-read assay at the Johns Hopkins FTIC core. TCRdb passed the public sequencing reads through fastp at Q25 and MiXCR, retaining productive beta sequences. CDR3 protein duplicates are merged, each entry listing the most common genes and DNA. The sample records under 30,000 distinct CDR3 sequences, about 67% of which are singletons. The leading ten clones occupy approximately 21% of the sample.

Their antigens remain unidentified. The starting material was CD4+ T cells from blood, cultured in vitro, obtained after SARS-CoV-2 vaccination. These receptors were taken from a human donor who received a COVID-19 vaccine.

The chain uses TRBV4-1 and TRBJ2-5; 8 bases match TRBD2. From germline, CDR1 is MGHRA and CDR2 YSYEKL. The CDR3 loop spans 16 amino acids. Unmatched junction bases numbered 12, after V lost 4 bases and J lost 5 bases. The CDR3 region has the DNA TGCGCCAGCAGCCGAAATAACGGGGGGGCAGGGGAGACCCAGTACTTC. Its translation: CASSRNNGGAGETQYF.

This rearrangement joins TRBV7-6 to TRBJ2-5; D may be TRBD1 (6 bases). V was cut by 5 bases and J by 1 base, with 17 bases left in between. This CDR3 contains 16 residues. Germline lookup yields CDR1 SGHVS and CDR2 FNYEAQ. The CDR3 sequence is CASSKKTGTLQETQYF. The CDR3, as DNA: TGTGCCAGCAGCAAAAAAACCGGGACACTCCAAGAGACCCAGTACTTC.

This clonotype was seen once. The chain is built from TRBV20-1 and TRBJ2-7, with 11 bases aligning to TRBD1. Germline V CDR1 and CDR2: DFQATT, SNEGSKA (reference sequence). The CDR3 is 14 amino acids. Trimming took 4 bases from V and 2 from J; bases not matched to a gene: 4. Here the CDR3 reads CSAIRGQGAYEQYF. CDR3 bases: TGCAGTGCTATCCGGGGACAGGGGGCCTACGAGCAGTACTTC.

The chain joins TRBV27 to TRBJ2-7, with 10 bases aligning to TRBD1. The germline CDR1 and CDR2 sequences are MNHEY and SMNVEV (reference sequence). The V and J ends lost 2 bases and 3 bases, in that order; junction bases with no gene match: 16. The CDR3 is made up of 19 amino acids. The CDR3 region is CASSLMGDRGTPYLYEQYF. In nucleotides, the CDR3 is TGTGCCAGCAGTTTAATGGGGGACAGGGGAACCCCTTATCTCTACGAGCAGTACTTC.

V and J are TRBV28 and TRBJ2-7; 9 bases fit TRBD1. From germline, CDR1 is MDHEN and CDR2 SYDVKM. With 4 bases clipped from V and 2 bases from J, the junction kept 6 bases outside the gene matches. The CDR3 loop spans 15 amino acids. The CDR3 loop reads CASSSRTGAPYEQYF. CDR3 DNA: TGTGCCAGCAGTTCCAGGACAGGGGCCCCCTACGAGCAGTACTTC. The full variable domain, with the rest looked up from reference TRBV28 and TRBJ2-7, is DVKVTQSSRYLVKRTGEKVFLECVQDMDHENMFWYRQDPGLGLRLIYFSYDVKMKEKGDIPEGYSVSREKKERFSLILESASTNQTSMYLCASSSRTGAPYEQYFGPGTRLTVT.

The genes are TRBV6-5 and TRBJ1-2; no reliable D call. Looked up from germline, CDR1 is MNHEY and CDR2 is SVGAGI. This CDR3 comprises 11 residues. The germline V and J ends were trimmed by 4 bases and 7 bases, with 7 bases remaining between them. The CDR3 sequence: CASSFPGGYTF. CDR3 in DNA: TGTGCCAGCAGTTTTCCCGGTGGCTACACCTTC.

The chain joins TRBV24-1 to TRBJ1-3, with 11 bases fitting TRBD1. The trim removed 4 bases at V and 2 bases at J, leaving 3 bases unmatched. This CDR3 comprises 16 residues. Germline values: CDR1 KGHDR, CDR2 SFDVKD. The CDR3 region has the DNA TGTGCCACCAGTGACCCGGGACAGGGGGCTGGAAACACCATATATTTT. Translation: CATSDPGQGAGNTIYF.

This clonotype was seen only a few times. CDR3 in amino acids: CASSSTGDRGYTF. For the CDR3, the DNA is TGTGCCAGCAGTTCAACAGGGGACCGGGGCTACACCTTC. The genes are TRBV6-5 and TRBJ1-2, with 7 bases matching TRBD1. V trimming: 4 bases; J trimming: 8 bases; junction bases outside the gene matches: 7. This CDR3 is 13 amino acids long. From germline, CDR1 is MNHEY and CDR2 SVGAGI.

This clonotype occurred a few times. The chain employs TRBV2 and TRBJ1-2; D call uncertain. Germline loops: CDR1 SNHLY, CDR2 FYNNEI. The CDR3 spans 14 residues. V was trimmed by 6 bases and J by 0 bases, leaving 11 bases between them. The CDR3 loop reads CASRRSIPNYGYTF. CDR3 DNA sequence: TGTGCCAGCAGGAGATCTATACCTAACTATGGCTACACCTTC.

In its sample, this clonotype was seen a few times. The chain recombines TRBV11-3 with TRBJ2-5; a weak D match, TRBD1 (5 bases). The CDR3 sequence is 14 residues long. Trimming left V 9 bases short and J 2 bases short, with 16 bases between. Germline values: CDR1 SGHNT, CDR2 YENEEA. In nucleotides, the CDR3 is TGTGCCAGTCTAGGGGCATACCCTCAAGAGACCCAGTACTTC. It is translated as CASLGAYPQETQYF.

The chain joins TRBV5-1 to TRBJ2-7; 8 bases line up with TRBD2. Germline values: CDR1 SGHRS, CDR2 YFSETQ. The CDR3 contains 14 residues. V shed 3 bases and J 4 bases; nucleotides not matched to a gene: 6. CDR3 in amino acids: CASSSPGLVYEQYF. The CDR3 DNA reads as TGCGCCAGCAGCTCGCCGGGACTAGTATACGAGCAGTACTTC.

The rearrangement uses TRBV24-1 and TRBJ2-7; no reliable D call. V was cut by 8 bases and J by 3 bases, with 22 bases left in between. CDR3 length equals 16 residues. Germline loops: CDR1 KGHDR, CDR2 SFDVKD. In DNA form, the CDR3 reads TGTGCCACCATCGAGGCACTCGTACAGATTAACTACGAGCAGTACTTC. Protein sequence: CATIEALVQINYEQYF.

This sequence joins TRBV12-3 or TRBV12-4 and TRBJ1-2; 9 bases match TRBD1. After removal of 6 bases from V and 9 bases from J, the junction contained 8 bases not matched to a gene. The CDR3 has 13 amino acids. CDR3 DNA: TGTGCCAGCAGGCAGACAGGGGGAACGAGCTACACCTTC. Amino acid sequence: CASRQTGGTSYTF.

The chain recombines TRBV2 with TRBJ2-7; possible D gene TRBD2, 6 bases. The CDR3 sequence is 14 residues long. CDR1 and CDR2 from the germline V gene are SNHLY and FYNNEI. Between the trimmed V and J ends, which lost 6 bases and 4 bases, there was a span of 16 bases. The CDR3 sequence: CASRPGLSFYEQYF. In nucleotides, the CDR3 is TGTGCCAGCAGACCGGGACTCTCCTTTTACGAGCAGTACTTC.

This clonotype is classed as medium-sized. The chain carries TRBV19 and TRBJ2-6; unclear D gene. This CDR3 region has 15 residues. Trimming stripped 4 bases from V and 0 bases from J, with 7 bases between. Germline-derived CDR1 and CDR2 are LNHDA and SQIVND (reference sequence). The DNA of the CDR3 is TGTGCCAGTAGTACCCGGTTCTCTGGGGCCAACGTCCTGACTTTC. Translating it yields CASSTRFSGANVLTF. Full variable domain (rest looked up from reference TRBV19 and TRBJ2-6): DGGITQSPKYLFRKEGQNVTLSCEQNLNHDAMYWYRQDPGQGLRLIYYSQIVNDFQKGDIAEGYSVSREKKESFPLTVTSAQKNPTAFYLCASSTRFSGANVLTFGAGSRLTVL.

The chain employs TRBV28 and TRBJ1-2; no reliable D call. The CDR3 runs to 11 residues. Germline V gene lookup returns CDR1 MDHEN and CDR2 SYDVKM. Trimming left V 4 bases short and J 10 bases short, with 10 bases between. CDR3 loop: CASSYYGDYTF. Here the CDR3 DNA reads TGTGCCAGCAGTTACTATGGGGACTACACCTTC.

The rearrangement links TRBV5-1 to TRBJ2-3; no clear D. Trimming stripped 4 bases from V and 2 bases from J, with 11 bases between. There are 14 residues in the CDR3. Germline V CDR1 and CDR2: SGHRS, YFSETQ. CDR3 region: CASSPTKSTDTQYF. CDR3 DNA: TGCGCCAGCAGCCCTACTAAGTCCACAGATACGCAGTATTTT.

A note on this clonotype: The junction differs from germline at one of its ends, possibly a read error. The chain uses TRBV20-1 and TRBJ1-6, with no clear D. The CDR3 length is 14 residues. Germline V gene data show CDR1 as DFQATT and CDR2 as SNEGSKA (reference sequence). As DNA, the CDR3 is TGCGGTGCTAGCGGGAGGGCCAGCGATTCACCCCTCCACTTT. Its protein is CGASGRASDSPLHF.

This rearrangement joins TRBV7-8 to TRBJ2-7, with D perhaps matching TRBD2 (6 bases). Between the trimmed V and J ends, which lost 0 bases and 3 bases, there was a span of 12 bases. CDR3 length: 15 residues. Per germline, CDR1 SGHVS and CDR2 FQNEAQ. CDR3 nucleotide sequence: TGTGCCAGCAGCTTAGCGAGACTAGTAGGCTACGAGCAGTACTTC. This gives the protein CASSLARLVGYEQYF.